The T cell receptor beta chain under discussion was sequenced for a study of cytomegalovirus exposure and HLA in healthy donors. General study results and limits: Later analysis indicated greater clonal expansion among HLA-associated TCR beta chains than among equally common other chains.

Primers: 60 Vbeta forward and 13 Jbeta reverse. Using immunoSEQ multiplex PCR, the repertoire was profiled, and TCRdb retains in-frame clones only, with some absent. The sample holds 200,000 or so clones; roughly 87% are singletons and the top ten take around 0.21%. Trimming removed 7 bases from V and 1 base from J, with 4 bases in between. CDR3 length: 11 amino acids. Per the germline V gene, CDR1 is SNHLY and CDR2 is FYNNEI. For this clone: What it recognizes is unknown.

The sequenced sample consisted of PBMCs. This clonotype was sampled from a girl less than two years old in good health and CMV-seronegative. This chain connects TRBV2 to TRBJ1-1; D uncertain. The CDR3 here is CASNKNTEAFF. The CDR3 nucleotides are TGTGCCAGCAATAAGAACACTGAAGCTTTCTTT.